This entry describes one T cell receptor (beta chain). There are a few counts of this clonotype. Its antigen has not been determined. Base qualities are missing; no much larger clone stands one base away. This entry belongs to a study of T cells after yellow fever vaccination (dated by TCRdb to about 2019). At the level of the whole study: The SMART-Seq v4 Ultra Low Input RNA kit was used to prepare libraries from fractions with low cell numbers. Bulk PBMC replicates and cell subsets were isolated from blood drawn at multiple timepoints before and after both primary and secondary immunization. The cohort comprised two healthy male donors, one aged 18 to 30 and one aged 30 to 39 years. To follow T-cell clones before and after primary and booster YFV17D yellow fever vaccination, bulk TCR alpha and beta repertoires were sequenced over time.

From the cysteine through the phenylalanine, the CDR3 covers 13 amino acids. The sequence is cut down to CDR3 DNA, 39 bases in frame from base 1. Cut back by 3 bases and 5 bases, the V and J ends lie 10 bases apart. The treatment or condition label, read with the paper, signifies: live attenuated yellow fever vaccine strain. Two biological replicates of bulk PBMCs were collected at each blood-draw timepoint. PBMCs were isolated from peripheral blood using a standard Ficoll-Paque protocol. TriZol was used to extract RNA from bulk PBMCs, from CD4 and CD8 fractions, and from dextramer-positive and dextramer-negative fractions. What the work shows at the level of the full study, not this receptor alone: Most clones expanded after primary vaccination were re-detected after the booster (almost 97% of CD4 and 88% of CD8), suggesting broad memory maintenance. Because the study included only a couple of donors, the extent to which the findings can be generalized is limited. A small share of clonotypes was detected in both CD4 and CD8 compartments, with the overlap likely arising from convergent recombination. The secondary T-cell response was weaker than the primary response but faster, peaking on day 5 instead of day 15. Computational filtering was needed because FACS-sorted repertoires could contain abundant contaminating clonotypes from the bulk population.

Synthesis of TCR cDNA relied on 5'RACE template switching, a step that introduced a universal primer site along with unique molecular identifiers. Priming of cDNA synthesis was performed from both the TCR alpha and TCR beta constant segments. Two PCR steps were used to amplify libraries, with sample barcodes and sequencing adapters being added in the second step. Sequencing of the libraries was done on either Illumina HiSeq 2500 (2x100 bp) or NovaSeq (2x150 bp). The paper's data handling went like this. Reads were demultiplexed and collapsed into UMI consensus sequences with MIGEC, and V(D)J alignment was performed with MiXCR. Clonotypes responding to the vaccine were identified with edgeR on replicate PBMC samples, with the criteria of FDR below 0.01 and a log2 fold change above 5 up to day 15. Each bulk clonotype was labeled CD4 or CD8 based on which sequenced repertoire, CD4 or CD8, contained the clonotype at higher abundance. In-frame beta chains were kept once TCRdb had trimmed the public reads at Q25 with fastp and called clones with MiXCR. Rows with a matching CDR3 protein are joined into one entry that keeps the most common DNA and genes. These V and J calls derive from TCRdb rather than the authors' analysis. This sample holds 500,000 to 700,000 distinct CDR3 sequences; roughly 19% were observed only once. Together, the top ten hold 13% to 15% of the sample.

The sample in question was PBMCs, obtained 15 days after the yellow fever booster vaccination. The chain joins TRBV12-3 or TRBV12-4 to TRBJ1-1, with a tentative D gene TRBD1 over 5 matching bases. The sequence derives from a man aged 25 to 40 who received the YFV17D yellow fever vaccine. The CDR3: CASSFGEGTEAFF. The DNA is TGTGCCAGCAGTTTCGGGGAGGGGACTGAAGCTTTCTTT.